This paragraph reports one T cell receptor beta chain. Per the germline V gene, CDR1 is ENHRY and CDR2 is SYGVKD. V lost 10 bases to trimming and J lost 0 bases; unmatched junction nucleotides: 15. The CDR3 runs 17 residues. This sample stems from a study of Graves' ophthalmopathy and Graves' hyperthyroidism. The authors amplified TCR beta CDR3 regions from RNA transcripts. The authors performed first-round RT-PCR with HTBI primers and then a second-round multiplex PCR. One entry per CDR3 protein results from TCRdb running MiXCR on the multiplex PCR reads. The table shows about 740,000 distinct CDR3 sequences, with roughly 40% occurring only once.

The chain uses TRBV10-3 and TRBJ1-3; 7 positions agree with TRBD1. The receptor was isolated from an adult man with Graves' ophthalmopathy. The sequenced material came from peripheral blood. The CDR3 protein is CASSPQGQRVSGNTIYF. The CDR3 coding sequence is TGTGCCAGCAGCCCTCAGGGACAGCGAGTCTCTGGAAACACCATATATTTT.